These 15 T cell receptor beta chains share one sample of origin, sequenced in a study of CD8 T cells in ankylosing spondylitis. General study points: A motif of eight highly homologous TCR beta variants was seen as apparently characteristic of ankylosing spondylitis blood.

A single record per CDR3 protein comes from TCRdb applying MiXCR to the 5' RACE reads. The table has more than 500,000 distinct CDR3 sequences, 5.3% seen once; the top ten hold roughly 3.2%. Their recognized antigens are unknown. The sample consisted of blood, either unsorted or a sorted T cell fraction (not recorded which). These receptors all come from a male donor with ankylosing spondylitis.

CDR3 nucleotides: TGTGCCAGCAGCTTAATGGGGGGGATCACCGGGGAGCTGTTTTTT. Amino acids: CASSLMGGITGELFF. V usage is TRBV7-2 and J usage is TRBJ2-2; the match to TRBD2 covers 7 bases. CDR1 and CDR2 from the germline V gene are SGHTA and FQGNSA. V gave up 2 bases and J gave up 4 bases; unmatched junction bases: 4. The CDR3 is made up of 15 amino acids.

This clonotype was counted at least ten times. The chain joins TRBV24-1 to TRBJ2-1; 9 positions match TRBD1. CDR1 and CDR2 (germline): KGHDR, SFDVKD. With 4 bases clipped from V and 7 bases from J, the junction kept 7 bases outside the gene matches. The CDR3 spans 15 residues. CDR3 coding DNA: TGTGCCACCAGTGACCGGGGGACAGGGAGTAATGAGCAGTTCTTC. Translating gives CATSDRGTGSNEQFF.

This clonotype occurred many times. This rearrangement joins TRBV20-1 to TRBJ2-7; D may be TRBD1 or TRBD2 (5 bases each). Germline V gene sequence: CDR1 DFQATT, CDR2 SNEGSKA (reference sequence). This CDR3 is 11 amino acids long. CDR3 protein: CSTGTGYEQYF. The CDR3 coding sequence is TGCAGCACCGGGACGGGCTACGAGCAGTACTTC.

The table lists this clonotype with many counts. The J gene is TRBJ1-2, the V gene TRBV5-1; 7 nucleotides line up with TRBD1. V lost 0 bases, J lost 8 bases, and 7 bases stayed unmatched. CDR1 and CDR2 from the germline V gene are SGHRS and YFSETQ. The CDR3 is 14 residues long. Written as DNA, the CDR3 is TGCGCCAGCAGCTTGGGTCCAGGGGGTGACGGCTACACCTTC. This encodes CASSLGPGGDGYTF.

This clonotype has at least ten counts. This chain joins TRBV7-2 and TRBJ2-7; no clear D gene. There are 15 residues in the CDR3. Germline CDR1 SGHTA, CDR2 FQGNSA. The germline V and J ends were trimmed by 0 bases and 4 bases, with 13 bases remaining between them. CDR3 loop: CASSLAHNLGYEQYF. CDR3 sequence (DNA): TGTGCCAGCAGCTTAGCACACAATCTGGGGTACGAGCAGTACTTC.

This clonotype was recorded at least ten times. This rearrangement joins TRBV7-2 to TRBJ2-7, with TRBD2 matching 11 bases. This CDR3 spans 15 amino acids. Germline CDR1 SGHTA, CDR2 FQGNSA. V lost 5 bases, J lost 3 bases, and 6 bases stayed unmatched. This CDR3 is CASSLTSGSYYEQYF. The CDR3 DNA is TGTGCCAGCAGCCTTACTAGCGGGAGCTACTACGAGCAGTACTTC.

This chain uses TRBV7-9 with TRBJ2-5; D not resolved. The CDR3 extends over 14 amino acids. V was shortened by 3 bases and J by 7 bases, with 15 bases between the two germline ends. Germline V gene lookup returns CDR1 SEHNR and CDR2 FQNEAQ (reference sequence). The CDR3 nucleotides read TGTGCCAGCAGCTTGGGGTCATCTTGGGTGACCCAGTACTTC. This sequence encodes CASSLGSSWVTQYF.

This clonotype showed up many times. The gene calls are TRBV9 and TRBJ1-5; D is undetermined. The V end lost 3 bases, the J end lost 5 bases, and 9 bases lay between the germline ends. The CDR3 sequence is 13 residues long. Looked up from germline, CDR1 is SGDLS and CDR2 is YYNGEE. CDR3 in amino acids: CASSEASHQPQHF. CDR3 in DNA: TGTGCCAGCAGCGAGGCTAGTCATCAGCCCCAGCATTTT.

This clonotype was observed a handful of times. This chain connects TRBV4-1 to TRBJ1-1; D not resolved. Germline CDR1 and CDR2: MGHRA and YSYEKL. V lost 2 bases, J lost 7 bases, and 8 bases lay in between. The CDR3 covers 12 residues. This chain's CDR3 is CASSQPLGEAFF. In DNA form, the CDR3 reads TGCGCCAGCAGCCAACCCCTAGGTGAAGCTTTCTTT.

The sample holds many counts of this clonotype. CDR3 bases: TGTGCCAGCAGCCGAGGGCAGGTAACCCAAGAGACCCAGTACTTC. This codes for CASSRGQVTQETQYF. The chain carries TRBV7-9 and TRBJ2-5; possibly TRBD2 for D (5 bases). The CDR3 is 15 residues long. The V end was cut by 5 bases, the J end by 1 base, with 14 bases between. Germline V gene sequence: CDR1 SEHNR, CDR2 FQNEAQ (reference sequence).

At least ten counts were recorded for this clonotype. In DNA form, the CDR3 reads TGCAGCGTTGAGTGGCAGGGAAGATACAATGAGCAGTTCTTC. It codes for CSVEWQGRYNEQFF. The rearrangement joins TRBV29-1 to TRBJ2-1; weak D call: TRBD1 (5 bases). Germline CDR1 is SQVTM and CDR2 is ANQGSEA. The CDR3 is made up of 14 amino acids. V lost 3 bases and J lost 4, with 13 bases in between.

This clonotype was seen at least ten times. This chain connects TRBV9 to TRBJ1-2, with 8 bases aligning to TRBD1. V dropped 4 bases and J dropped 4; count of bases not matched to a gene: 9. Germline-derived CDR1 and CDR2 are SGDLS and YYNGEE. This CDR3 contains 15 residues. The CDR3 DNA reads TGTGCCAGCAGCCCCGGGACAGGACCTCTCTATGGCTACACCTTC. It translates to CASSPGTGPLYGYTF.

This clonotype was counted at least ten times. This chain connects TRBV20-1 to TRBJ2-5; 7 bases fit TRBD2. The V gene's germline CDR1 is DFQATT and CDR2 SNEGSKA (reference sequence). The trim removed 3 bases at V and 1 base at J, leaving 2 bases unmatched. This CDR3 has 13 amino acids. In DNA form, the CDR3 reads TGCAGTGCTAGCCCTAGCGGCCAAGAGACCCAGTACTTC. This translates into CSASPSGQETQYF.

There are many counts of this clonotype. This chain joins TRBV20-1 and TRBJ2-1; D ambiguous. The CDR3 length is 14 residues. V was trimmed by 1 base and J by 0 bases, leaving 7 bases between them. Germline CDR1 reads DFQATT; CDR2 reads SNEGSKA (reference sequence). The CDR3 reads CSARVSSSYNEQFF. Here the CDR3 DNA reads TGCAGTGCTAGAGTGTCAAGCTCCTACAATGAGCAGTTCTTC.

This clonotype was observed many times. The chain joins TRBV5-6 to TRBJ2-2; D remains ambiguous. Germline-derived CDR1 and CDR2 are SGHDT and YYEEEE. The V gene lost 2 bases and the J gene lost 3 bases, with 5 bases spanning the gap. The CDR3 extends over 13 amino acids. The CDR3 sequence: CASSFQYTGELFF. The CDR3 region has the DNA TGTGCCAGCAGCTTTCAGTACACCGGGGAGCTGTTTTTT.